The TCR beta chain described here comes from a study of cytomegalovirus exposure and HLA in healthy donors. At the level of the study: A preliminary data release comprised about 85 million unique TCRs obtained from HLA-typed donors. Points from the study as a whole: CMV serostatus was the only recorded immune exposure for donors. One variant, a missense change in DCLRE1C, was linked in a later analysis to TCR beta V- and J-gene trimming. The authors assumed roughly uniform sequencing depth across donors for presence/absence analyses.

In its sample, this clone was seen a few times. Its antigen is not known. The PCR had 60 Vbeta and 13 Jbeta primers. TCRdb's copy holds only in-frame clones and misses some; the assay was immunoSEQ multiplex PCR. The table has about 130,000 clones, roughly 75% seen once; the top ten hold about a tenth. The CDR3 contains 14 residues. Per germline, CDR1 SGDLS and CDR2 YYNGEE. V was pared by 1 base and J by 6 bases, with 10 bases between. The sequenced sample consisted of PBMCs. This TCR derives from a man aged 25-40 years in good health and CMV-seropositive. The genes are TRBV9 and TRBJ1-4; unclear D gene. The CDR3 bases are TGTGCCAGCAGCGTACGCGTAGAGGATGAAAAACTGTTTTTT. This codes for CASSVRVEDEKLFF.